Only a few counts were recorded for the clone carrying this T cell receptor beta chain. What it recognizes is unknown. The data originate from a study of T cell responses to AZD1222 COVID-19 vaccine. Repertoires were generated with immunoSEQ multiplex PCR, while TCRdb's copy carries only in-frame clones and drops some. This sample has approximately 200,000 clones, with 80% to 95% found just once. Whole-study findings and limits: Recipients of two AZD1222 doses showed rising Spike-specific TCR breadth and depth.

This sequence originates from an adult who received the AZD1222 COVID-19 vaccine. The source material was peripheral blood, sampled 28 days after the second AZD1222 dose.

DNA of the CDR3: TGTGCCAGCAGTGAACCCTCCTTAGGCAGGGGTAATCAGCCCCAGCATTTT. It specifies CASSEPSLGRGNQPQHF. This chain uses TRBV2 with TRBJ1-5; the D gene is possibly TRBD1 (6 bases). Trimming removed 2 bases from V and 4 bases from J, with 18 bases in between. Germline lookup yields CDR1 SNHLY and CDR2 FYNNEI. The CDR3 has 17 amino acids.